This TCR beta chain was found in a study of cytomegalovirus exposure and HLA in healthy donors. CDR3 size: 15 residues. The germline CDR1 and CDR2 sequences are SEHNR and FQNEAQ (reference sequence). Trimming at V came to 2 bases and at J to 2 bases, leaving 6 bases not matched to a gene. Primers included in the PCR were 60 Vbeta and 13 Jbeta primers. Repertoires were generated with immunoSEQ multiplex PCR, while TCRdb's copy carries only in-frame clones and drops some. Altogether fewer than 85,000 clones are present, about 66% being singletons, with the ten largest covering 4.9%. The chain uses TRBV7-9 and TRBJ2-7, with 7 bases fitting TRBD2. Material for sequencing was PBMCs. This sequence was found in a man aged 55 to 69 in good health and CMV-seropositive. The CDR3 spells CASSLRRGTTYEQYF. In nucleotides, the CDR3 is TGTGCCAGCAGCTTAAGGCGTGGGACTACCTACGAGCAGTACTTC.